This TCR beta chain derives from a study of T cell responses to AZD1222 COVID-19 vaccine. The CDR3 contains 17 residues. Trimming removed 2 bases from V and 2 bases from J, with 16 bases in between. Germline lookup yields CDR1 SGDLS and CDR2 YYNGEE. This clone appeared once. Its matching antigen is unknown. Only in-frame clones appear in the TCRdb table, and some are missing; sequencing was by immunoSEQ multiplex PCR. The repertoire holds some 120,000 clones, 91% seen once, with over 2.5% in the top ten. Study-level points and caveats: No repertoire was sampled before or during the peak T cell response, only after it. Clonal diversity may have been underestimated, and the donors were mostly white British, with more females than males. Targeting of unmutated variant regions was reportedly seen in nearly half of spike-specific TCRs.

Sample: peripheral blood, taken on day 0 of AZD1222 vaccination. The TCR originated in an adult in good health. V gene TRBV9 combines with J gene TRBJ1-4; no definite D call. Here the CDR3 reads CASSVNPLGNTNEKLFF. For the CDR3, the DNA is TGTGCCAGCAGCGTTAACCCCCTAGGCAACACTAATGAAAAACTGTTTTTT.